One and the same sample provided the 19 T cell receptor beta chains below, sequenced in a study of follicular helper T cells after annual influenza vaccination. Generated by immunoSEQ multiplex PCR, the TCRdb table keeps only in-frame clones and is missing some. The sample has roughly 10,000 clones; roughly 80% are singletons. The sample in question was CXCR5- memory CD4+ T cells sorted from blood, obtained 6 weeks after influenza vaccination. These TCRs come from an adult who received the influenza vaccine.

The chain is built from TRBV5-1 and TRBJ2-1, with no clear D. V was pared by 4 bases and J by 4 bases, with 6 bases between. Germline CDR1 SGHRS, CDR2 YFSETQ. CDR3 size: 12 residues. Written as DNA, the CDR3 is TGCGCCAGCAGCCCGGAATACAATGAGCAGTTCTTC. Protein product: CASSPEYNEQFF.

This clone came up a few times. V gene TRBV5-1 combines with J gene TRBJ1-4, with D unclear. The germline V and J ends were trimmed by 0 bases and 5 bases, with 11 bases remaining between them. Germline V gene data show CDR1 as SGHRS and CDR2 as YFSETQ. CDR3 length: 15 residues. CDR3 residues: CASSLAGRSNEKLFF. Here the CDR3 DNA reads TGCGCCAGCAGCTTGGCGGGCAGATCCAATGAAAAACTGTTTTTT.

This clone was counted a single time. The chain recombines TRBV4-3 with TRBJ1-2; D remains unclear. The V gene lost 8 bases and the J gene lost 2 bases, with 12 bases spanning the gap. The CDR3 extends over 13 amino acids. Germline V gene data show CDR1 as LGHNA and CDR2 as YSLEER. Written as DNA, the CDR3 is TGCGCCAGCGGATCTGCGGGGAACTATGGCTACACCTTC. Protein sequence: CASGSAGNYGYTF.

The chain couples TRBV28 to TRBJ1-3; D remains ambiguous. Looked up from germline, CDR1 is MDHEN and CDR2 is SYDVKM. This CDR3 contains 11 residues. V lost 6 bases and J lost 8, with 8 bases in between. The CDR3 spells CASRELDTIYF. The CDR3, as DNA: TGTGCCAGCAGGGAGCTGGACACCATATATTTT.

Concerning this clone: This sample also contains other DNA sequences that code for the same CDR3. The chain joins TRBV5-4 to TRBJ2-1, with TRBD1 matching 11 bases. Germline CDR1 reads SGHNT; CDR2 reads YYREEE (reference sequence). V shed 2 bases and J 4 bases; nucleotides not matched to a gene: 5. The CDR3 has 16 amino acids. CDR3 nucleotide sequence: TGTGCCAGCAGCTTATCCGGGACAGGGGGTTACAATGAGCAGTTCTTC. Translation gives CASSLSGTGGYNEQFF.

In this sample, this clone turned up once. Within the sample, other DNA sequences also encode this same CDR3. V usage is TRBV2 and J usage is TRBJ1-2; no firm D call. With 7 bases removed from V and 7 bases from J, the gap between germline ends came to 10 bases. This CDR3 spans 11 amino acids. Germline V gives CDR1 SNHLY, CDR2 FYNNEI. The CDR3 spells CASTAIRGYTF. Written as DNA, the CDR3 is TGTGCCAGCACAGCCATTCGTGGCTACACCTTC.

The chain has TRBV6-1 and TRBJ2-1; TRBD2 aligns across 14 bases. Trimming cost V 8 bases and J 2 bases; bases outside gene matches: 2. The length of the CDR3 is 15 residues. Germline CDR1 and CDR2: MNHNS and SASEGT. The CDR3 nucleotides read TGTGCCAGCCGGACTAGCGGGGGGACCTACAATGAGCAGTTCTTC. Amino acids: CASRTSGGTYNEQFF.

The CDR3: CASSSSPGTGLPTGELFF. CDR3 bases: TGTGCCAGCAGCTCCAGTCCCGGGACAGGGCTCCCCACCGGGGAGCTGTTTTTT. The chain carries TRBV7-9 and TRBJ2-2; 9 bases match TRBD1. The CDR3 has 18 amino acids. V was clipped by 4 bases and J by 4 bases; unmatched bases: 13. Germline CDR1 is SEHNR and CDR2 is FQNEAQ (reference sequence).

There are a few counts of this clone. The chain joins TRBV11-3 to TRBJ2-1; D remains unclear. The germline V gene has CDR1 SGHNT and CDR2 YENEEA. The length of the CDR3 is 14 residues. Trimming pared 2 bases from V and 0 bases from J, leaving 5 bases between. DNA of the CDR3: TGTGCCAGCAGCTTATCTAGCTCCTACAATGAGCAGTTCTTC. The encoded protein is CASSLSSSYNEQFF.

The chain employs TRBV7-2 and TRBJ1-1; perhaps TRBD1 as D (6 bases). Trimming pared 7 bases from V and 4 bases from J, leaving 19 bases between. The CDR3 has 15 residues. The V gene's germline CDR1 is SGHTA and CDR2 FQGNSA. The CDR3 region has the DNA TGTGCCAGCACCCTTAGGCAGGGGAGGGTCACTGAAGCTTTCTTT. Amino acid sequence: CASTLRQGRVTEAFF.

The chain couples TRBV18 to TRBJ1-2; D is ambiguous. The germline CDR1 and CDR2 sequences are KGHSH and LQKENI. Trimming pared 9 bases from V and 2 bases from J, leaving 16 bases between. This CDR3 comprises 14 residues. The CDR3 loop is CASHTVLGNYGYTF. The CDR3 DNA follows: TGTGCCAGTCATACGGTGCTAGGGAACTATGGCTACACCTTC.

The CDR3 DNA is TGTGCCAGCAGCTTGGCGGGGAACTCTGGAAACACCATATATTTT. Protein product: CASSLAGNSGNTIYF. The chain links TRBV5-5 to TRBJ1-3; D unclear. Germline CDR1 and CDR2: SGHKS and YYEKEE (reference sequence). The CDR3 has 15 residues. The ends were cut back, 0 bases at V and 0 bases at J, with 7 bases in the middle.

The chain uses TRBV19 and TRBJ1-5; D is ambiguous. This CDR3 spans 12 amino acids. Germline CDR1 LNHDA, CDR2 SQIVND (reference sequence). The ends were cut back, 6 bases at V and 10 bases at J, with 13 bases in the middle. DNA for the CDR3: TGTGCCAGTAGCGACGTCAGGCTACCCCAGCATTTT. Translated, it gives CASSDVRLPQHF.

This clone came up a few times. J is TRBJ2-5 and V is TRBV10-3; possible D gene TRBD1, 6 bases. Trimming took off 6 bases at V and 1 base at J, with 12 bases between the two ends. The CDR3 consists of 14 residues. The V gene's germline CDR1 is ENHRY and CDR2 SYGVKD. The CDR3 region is CAISPTGSQETQYF. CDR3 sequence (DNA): TGTGCCATCAGCCCGACAGGTTCCCAAGAGACCCAGTACTTC.

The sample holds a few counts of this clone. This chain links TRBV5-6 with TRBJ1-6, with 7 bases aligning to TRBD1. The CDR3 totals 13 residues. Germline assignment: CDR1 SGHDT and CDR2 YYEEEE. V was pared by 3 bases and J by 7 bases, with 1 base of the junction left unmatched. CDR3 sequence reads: CASSSRGNSPLHF. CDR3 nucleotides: TGTGCCAGCAGCTCCAGGGGGAATTCACCCCTCCACTTT.

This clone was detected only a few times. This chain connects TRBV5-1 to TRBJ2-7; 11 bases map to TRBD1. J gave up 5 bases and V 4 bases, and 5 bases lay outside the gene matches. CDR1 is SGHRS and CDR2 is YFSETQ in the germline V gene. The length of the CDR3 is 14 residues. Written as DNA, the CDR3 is TGCGCCAGCAGCCTAAGGACAGGGGGCAACGAGCAGTACTTC. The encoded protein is CASSLRTGGNEQYF.

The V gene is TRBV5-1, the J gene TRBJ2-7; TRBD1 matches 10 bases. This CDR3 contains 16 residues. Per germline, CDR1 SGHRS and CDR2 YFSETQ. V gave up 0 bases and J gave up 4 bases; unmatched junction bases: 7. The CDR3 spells CASSLATGGRVYEQYF. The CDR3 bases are TGCGCCAGCAGCTTGGCGACAGGGGGCCGGGTATACGAGCAGTACTTC.

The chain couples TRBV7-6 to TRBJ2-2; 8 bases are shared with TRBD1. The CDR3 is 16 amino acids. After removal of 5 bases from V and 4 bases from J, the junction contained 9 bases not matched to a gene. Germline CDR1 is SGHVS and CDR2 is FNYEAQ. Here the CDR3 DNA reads TGTGCCAGCAGCGTCGGACAGGGTATTGCCACCGGGGAGCTGTTTTTT. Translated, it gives CASSVGQGIATGELFF.

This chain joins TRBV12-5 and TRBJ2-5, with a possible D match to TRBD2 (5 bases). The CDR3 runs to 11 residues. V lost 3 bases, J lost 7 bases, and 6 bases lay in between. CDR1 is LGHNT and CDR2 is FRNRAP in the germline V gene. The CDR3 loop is CASGFAGTQYF. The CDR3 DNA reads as TGTGCTAGTGGTTTCGCGGGGACCCAGTACTTC.